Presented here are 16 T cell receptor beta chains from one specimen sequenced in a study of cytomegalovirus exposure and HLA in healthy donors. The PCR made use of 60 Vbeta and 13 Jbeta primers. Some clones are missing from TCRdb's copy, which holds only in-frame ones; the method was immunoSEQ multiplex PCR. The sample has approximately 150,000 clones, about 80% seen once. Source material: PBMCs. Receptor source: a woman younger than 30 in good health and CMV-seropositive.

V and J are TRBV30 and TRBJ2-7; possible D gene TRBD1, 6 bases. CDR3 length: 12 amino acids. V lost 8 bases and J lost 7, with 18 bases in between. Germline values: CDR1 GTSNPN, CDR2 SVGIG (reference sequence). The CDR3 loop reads CASQGGPSEQYF. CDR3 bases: TGTGCCAGCCAAGGGGGACCCTCGGAGCAGTACTTC.

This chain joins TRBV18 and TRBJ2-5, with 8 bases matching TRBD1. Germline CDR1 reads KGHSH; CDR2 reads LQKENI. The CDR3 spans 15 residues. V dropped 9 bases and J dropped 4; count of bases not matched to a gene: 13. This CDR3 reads CASLTGQVVGETQYF. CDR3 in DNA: TGTGCCAGTCTCACGGGACAGGTCGTCGGAGAGACCCAGTACTTC.

CDR3 DNA: TGTGCCACCAGCAGAGTTTCACAGTTTAATGAAAAACTGTTTTTT. Encoded protein: CATSRVSQFNEKLFF. V gene TRBV15 combines with J gene TRBJ1-4; D uncertain. This CDR3 is built from 15 residues. Germline V gene lookup returns CDR1 LNHNV and CDR2 YYDKDF (reference sequence). V was clipped by 1 base and J by 4 bases, with 10 bases between them.

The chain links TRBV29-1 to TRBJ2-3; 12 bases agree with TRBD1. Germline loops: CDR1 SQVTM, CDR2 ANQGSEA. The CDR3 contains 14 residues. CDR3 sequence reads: CNVGQGADTDTQYF. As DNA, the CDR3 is TGCAACGTGGGACAGGGGGCTGACACAGATACGCAGTATTTT.

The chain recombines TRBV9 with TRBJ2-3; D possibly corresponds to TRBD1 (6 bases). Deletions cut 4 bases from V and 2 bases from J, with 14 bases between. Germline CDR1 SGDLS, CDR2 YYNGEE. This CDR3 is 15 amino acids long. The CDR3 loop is CASSPLQGTTDTQYF. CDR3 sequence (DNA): TGTGCCAGCAGCCCATTACAGGGCACCACAGATACGCAGTATTTT.

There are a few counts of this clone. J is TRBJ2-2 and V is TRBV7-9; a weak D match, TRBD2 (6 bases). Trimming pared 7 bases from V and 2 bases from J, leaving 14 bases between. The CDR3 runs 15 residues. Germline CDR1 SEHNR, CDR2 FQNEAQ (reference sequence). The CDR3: CASTRAGSNTGELFF. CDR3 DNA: TGTGCCAGCACCCGGGCGGGGAGTAACACCGGGGAGCTGTTTTTT.

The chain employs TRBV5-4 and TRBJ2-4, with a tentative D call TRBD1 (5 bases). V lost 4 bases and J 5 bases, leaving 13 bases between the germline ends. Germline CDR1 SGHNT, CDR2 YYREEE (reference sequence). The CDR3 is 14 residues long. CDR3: CASSPGLGQNIQYF. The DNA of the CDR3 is TGTGCCAGCAGCCCGGGCCTGGGGCAAAACATTCAGTACTTC.

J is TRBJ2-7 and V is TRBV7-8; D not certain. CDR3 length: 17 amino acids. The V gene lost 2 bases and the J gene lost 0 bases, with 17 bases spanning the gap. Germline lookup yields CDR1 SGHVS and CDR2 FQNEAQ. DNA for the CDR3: TGTGCCAGCAGCTTACGGTGGATTGTGGCGGACTCCTACGAGCAGTACTTC. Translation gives CASSLRWIVADSYEQYF.

CDR3 nucleotides: TGTGCCAGCAGTTTCTTGGGGACAGGGACGAACACTGAAGCTTTCTTT. Protein sequence: CASSFLGTGTNTEAFF. This rearrangement joins TRBV28 to TRBJ1-1, with 9 bases fitting TRBD1. Germline CDR1 and CDR2: MDHEN and SYDVKM. Unmatched junction bases numbered 6, after V lost 3 bases and J lost 1 base. This CDR3 comprises 16 residues.

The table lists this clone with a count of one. CDR3: CARDEGAGANVLTF. CDR3 in DNA: TGTGCCAGGGACGAGGGGGCTGGGGCCAACGTCCTGACTTTC. The chain joins TRBV2 to TRBJ2-6, with D tentatively TRBD1 (6 bases). The CDR3 totals 14 residues. V was trimmed by 9 bases and J by 2 bases, leaving 11 bases between them. CDR1 and CDR2 (germline): SNHLY, FYNNEI.

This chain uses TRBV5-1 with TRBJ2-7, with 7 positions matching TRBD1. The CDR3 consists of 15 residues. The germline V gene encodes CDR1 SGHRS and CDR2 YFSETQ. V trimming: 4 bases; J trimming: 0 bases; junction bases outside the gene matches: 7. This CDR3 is CASSLTGTPSYEQYF. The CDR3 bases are TGCGCCAGCAGCCTGACAGGGACCCCCTCCTACGAGCAGTACTTC.

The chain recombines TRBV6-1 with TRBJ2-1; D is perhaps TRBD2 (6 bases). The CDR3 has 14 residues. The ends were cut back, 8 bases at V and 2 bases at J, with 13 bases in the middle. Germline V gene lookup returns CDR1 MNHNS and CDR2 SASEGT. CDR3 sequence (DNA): TGTGCCAGCCTCGGGGGTTACACCTACAATGAGCAGTTCTTC. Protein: CASLGGYTYNEQFF.

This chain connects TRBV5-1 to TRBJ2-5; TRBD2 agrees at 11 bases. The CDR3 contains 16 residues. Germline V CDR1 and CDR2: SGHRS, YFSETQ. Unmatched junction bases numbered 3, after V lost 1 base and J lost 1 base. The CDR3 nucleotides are TGCGCCAGCAGCTTGATAGCGGGGGGGGCCCAAGAGACCCAGTACTTC. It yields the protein CASSLIAGGAQETQYF. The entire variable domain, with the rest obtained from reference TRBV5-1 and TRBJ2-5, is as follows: KAGVTQTPRYLIKTRGQQVTLSCSPISGHRSVSWYQQTPGQGLQFLFEYFSETQRNKGNFPGRFSGRQFSNSRSEMNVSTLELGDSALYLCASSLIAGGAQETQYFGPGTRLLVL.

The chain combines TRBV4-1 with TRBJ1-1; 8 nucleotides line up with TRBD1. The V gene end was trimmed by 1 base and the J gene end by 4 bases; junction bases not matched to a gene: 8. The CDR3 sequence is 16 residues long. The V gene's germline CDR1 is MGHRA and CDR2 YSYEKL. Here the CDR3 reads CASSQAPGGGSTEAFF. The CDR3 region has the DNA TGCGCCAGCAGCCAAGCCCCAGGGGGCGGGAGCACTGAAGCTTTCTTT.

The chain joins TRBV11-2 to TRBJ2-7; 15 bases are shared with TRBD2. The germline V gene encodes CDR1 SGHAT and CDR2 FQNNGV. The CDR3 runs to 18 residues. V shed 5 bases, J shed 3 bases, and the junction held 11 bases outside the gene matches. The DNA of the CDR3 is TGTGCCAGCAGCGCAAACTACGGGACTAGCGGGGGGATCTACGAGCAGTACTTC. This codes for CASSANYGTSGGIYEQYF.

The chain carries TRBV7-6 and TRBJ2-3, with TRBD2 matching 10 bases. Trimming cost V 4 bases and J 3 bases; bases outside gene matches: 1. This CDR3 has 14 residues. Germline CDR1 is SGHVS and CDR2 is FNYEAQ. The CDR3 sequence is CASSSLAGTDTQYF. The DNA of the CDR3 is TGTGCCAGCAGCTCACTAGCGGGGACAGATACGCAGTATTTT.